The present T cell receptor beta chain was sequenced within a study of CD8 T cells in Susac syndrome. Losses at the gene ends were 7 bases for V and 5 bases for J; bases not matched to a gene: 8. This CDR3 contains 14 residues. Germline V lookup: CDR1 SGHRS, CDR2 YFSETQ. With random hexamers, reverse transcription was performed on about 0.45 to 1 ug of RNA. TCRdb fed the immunoSEQ multiplex PCR reads into MiXCR, producing one record per CDR3 protein. The sample has around 200,000 distinct CDR3 sequences, approximately 95% seen once. The chain is built from TRBV5-1 and TRBJ2-5; 10 bases fit TRBD1. Sequenced input: CD4+ T cells from PBMCs. The clonotype was recovered from a human donor in good health. DNA of the CDR3: TGCGCCAGCTCGGACAGGGGGAGAGGGGAGACCCAGTACTTC. This codes for CASSDRGRGETQYF.